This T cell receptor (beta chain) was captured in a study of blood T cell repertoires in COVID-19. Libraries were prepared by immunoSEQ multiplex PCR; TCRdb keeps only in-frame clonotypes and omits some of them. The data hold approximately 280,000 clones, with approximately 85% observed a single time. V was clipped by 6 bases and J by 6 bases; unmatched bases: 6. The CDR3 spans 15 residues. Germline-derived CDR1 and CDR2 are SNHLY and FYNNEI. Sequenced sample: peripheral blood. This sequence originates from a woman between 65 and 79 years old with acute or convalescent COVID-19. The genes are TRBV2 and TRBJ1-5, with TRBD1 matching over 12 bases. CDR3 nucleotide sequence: TGTGCCAGCAGGGGGGGACAGGGGGCATTTCAGCCCCAGCATTTT. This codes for CASRGGQGAFQPQHF.